This T cell receptor beta chain was captured in a study of cytomegalovirus exposure and HLA in healthy donors. About the research overall: Genetic ancestry analysis placed over 65% of the approximately 390 donors that were genotyped in the Caucasian-associated cluster.

PCR amplification relied on 60 Vbeta primers (plus 13 Jbeta primers). Only in-frame clones appear in the TCRdb table, and some are missing; sequencing was by immunoSEQ multiplex PCR. Of 130,000 to 150,000 clones listed, around 80% were seen once; the top ten hold approximately 2.3%. Study-level points and caveats: TCR beta chain V- and J-gene trimming was linked, in a later analysis, to a missense variant in DCLRE1C. In a later analysis, compared with equally common non-associated chains, HLA-associated beta chains were more expanded. Most of the TCR beta V segments (in an earlier analysis) were productive either about 90% or about 30% of the time.

On this clone: Its target is unknown.

With 0 bases clipped from V and 1 base from J, the junction kept 14 bases outside the gene matches. CDR1 is MGHRA and CDR2 is YSYEKL in the germline V gene. This CDR3 spans 20 amino acids. V usage is TRBV4-1 and J usage is TRBJ2-3; 9 positions agree with TRBD2. This TCR was sampled from a man younger than 45 in good health and CMV-seronegative. The source material was PBMCs. CDR3 region: CASSQETGVSGSLGTDTQYF. In nucleotides, the CDR3 is TGCGCCAGCAGCCAAGAAACGGGAGTTAGCGGGAGTCTGGGCACAGATACGCAGTATTTT.